Listed below are T cell receptor beta chains from one sample, sequenced in a study of T cell repertoires in cytomegalovirus infection. In TCRdb, the reads were re-called with MiXCR into one record per CDR3 protein. This table holds approximately 89,000 distinct CDR3 sequences, about 29% found once. Their cognate antigens are unknown. This sample comprised CD8+ T cells from cultured PBMCs, obtained from culture after CMV antigen stimulation. These receptors came from a human donor in good health (CMV status not recorded). Some clones in this sample may be carry-over from other donors' samples. Both conserved end residues are part of each CDR3. The D gene is left open where the match is weak. Only some rows state a clone size, as once, few, many or a class for expanded clones.

>TRBV12-3/TRBV12-4|-|TRBJ2-3|few|14
TGTGCCAGCAGTTTGGCCTCACGCACAGATACGCAGTATTTT
CASSLASRTDTQYF
>TRBV3-1|-|TRBJ1-2|-|14
TGTGCCAGCAGCCCCGGCAGGGGTCCCTATGGCTACACCTTC
CASSPGRGPYGYTF
>TRBV23-1|-|TRBJ1-5|few|15
TGCGCCAGCAGTCACGGGGGAAGGAGCAATCAGCCCCAGCATTTT
CASSHGGRSNQPQHF
>TRBV5-6|-|TRBJ1-1|few|15
TGTGCCAGCAGCTTGGAGCCTGGGGGGGTCACTGAAGCTTTCTTT
CASSLEPGGVTEAFF
>TRBV7-6|-|TRBJ2-2|few|14
TGTGCCAGCAGCTTAGTGGGCAGCACCGGGGAGCTGTTTTTT
CASSLVGSTGELFF
>TRBV12-3/TRBV12-4|-|TRBJ2-7|many|15
TGTGCCAGCAGTTTAGCGTGGTCCCTTAACTACGAGCAGTACTTC
CASSLAWSLNYEQYF
>TRBV7-2|TRBD2|TRBJ2-3|many|17
TGTGCCAGCAGCTCCCCCGAGAAGCGGGGCAGCACAGATACGCAGTATTTT
CASSSPEKRGSTDTQYF
>TRBV15|-|TRBJ1-5|-|12
TGTGCCCCCACAAGGAGCAATCAGCCCCAGCATTTT
CAPTRSNQPQHF
>TRBV20-1|-|TRBJ2-3|-|18
TGCAGTGCTAGAGATACCCACCGGACGGACGTGGTGACAGATACGCAGTATTTT
CSARDTHRTDVVTDTQYF
>TRBV11-2|-|TRBJ2-5|-|14
TGTGCCAGCAGCTTTTGGGCTAGCCAAGAGACCCAGTACTTC
CASSFWASQETQYF
>TRBV28|TRBD1|TRBJ2-1|few|15
TGTGCCAGCAGTTTCACAGGGGGGCACTACAATGAGCAGTTCTTC
CASSFTGGHYNEQFF
>TRBV6-6|TRBD1|TRBJ2-7|few|14
TGTGCCACCACCGTGGGACAGTATGGGGGCGAGCAGTACTTC
CATTVGQYGGEQYF
>TRBV7-9|TRBD1|TRBJ2-5|many|14
TGTGCCAGCAGCCGGGACAGAAACCAAGAGACCCAGTACTTC
CASSRDRNQETQYF
>TRBV7-9|-|TRBJ2-7|few|13
TGTGCCAGCAGCCCGGGGACAAGATACGAGCAGTACTTC
CASSPGTRYEQYF
>TRBV11-2|-|TRBJ2-2|few|17
TGTGCCAGCAGCTTAGATCCTGGGCTCGCGAACACCGGGGAGCTGTTTTTT
CASSLDPGLANTGELFF
>TRBV12-3/TRBV12-4|-|TRBJ1-2|-|13
TGTGCCAGCAGCCCCCTCGGCTACTATGGCTACACCTTC
CASSPLGYYGYTF
>TRBV2|TRBD2|TRBJ2-1|-|15
TGTGCCAGCATACCCGGACTAGCGGTATACAATGAGCAGTTCTTC
CASIPGLAVYNEQFF
>TRBV7-4|TRBD2|TRBJ2-1|-|17
TGTGCCAGCAGCCCAGGACTAGCGGGGGGCGAAGTCAATGAGCAGTTCTTC
CASSPGLAGGEVNEQFF
>TRBV5-1|-|TRBJ2-1|few|12
TGCGCCAGCAGCTTGGTCGGGGCAGGGGAGTTCTTC
CASSLVGAGEFF
>TRBV7-6|TRBD1|TRBJ1-2|many|14
TGTGCCAGCAGCTCGGGGACAGGGGGATATGGCTACACCTTC
CASSSGTGGYGYTF
>TRBV28|TRBD1|TRBJ2-7|few|16
TGTGCCAGCAGCCTGCCGGGACAGGGTGGTTCCTACGAGCAGTACTTC
CASSLPGQGGSYEQYF
>TRBV14|-|TRBJ1-1|-|15
TGTGCCAGCAGCCCTTTCGGGTACGGGAACACTGAAGCTTTCTTT
CASSPFGYGNTEAFF
>TRBV7-2|TRBD2|TRBJ2-3|-|15
TGTGCCAGCAGCCTTAGCGGGGGTTACGCAGATACGCAGTATTTT
CASSLSGGYADTQYF
>TRBV4-1|-|TRBJ1-1|-|16
TGCGCCAGCAGCCAAGATTTATCGTGGTTGAACACTGAAGCTTTCTTT
CASSQDLSWLNTEAFF
>TRBV7-2|-|TRBJ2-7|many|14
TGTGCCAGCAGCCAAGCGGGTCTGGGCTACGAGCAGTACTTC
CASSQAGLGYEQYF
>TRBV7-2|-|TRBJ1-1|many|14
TGTGCCAGCAGCTTAGGGCAGGGCCTCACTGAAGCTTTCTTT
CASSLGQGLTEAFF
>TRBV3-1|-|TRBJ2-7|few|14
TGTGCCAGCAGCCCTGGGACCGATTCCTACGAGCAGTACTTC
CASSPGTDSYEQYF
>TRBV6-2/TRBV6-3|TRBD1|TRBJ2-1|few|14
TGTGCCAGCGAAACCGGGACAGGGTCCAATGAGCAGTTCTTC
CASETGTGSNEQFF